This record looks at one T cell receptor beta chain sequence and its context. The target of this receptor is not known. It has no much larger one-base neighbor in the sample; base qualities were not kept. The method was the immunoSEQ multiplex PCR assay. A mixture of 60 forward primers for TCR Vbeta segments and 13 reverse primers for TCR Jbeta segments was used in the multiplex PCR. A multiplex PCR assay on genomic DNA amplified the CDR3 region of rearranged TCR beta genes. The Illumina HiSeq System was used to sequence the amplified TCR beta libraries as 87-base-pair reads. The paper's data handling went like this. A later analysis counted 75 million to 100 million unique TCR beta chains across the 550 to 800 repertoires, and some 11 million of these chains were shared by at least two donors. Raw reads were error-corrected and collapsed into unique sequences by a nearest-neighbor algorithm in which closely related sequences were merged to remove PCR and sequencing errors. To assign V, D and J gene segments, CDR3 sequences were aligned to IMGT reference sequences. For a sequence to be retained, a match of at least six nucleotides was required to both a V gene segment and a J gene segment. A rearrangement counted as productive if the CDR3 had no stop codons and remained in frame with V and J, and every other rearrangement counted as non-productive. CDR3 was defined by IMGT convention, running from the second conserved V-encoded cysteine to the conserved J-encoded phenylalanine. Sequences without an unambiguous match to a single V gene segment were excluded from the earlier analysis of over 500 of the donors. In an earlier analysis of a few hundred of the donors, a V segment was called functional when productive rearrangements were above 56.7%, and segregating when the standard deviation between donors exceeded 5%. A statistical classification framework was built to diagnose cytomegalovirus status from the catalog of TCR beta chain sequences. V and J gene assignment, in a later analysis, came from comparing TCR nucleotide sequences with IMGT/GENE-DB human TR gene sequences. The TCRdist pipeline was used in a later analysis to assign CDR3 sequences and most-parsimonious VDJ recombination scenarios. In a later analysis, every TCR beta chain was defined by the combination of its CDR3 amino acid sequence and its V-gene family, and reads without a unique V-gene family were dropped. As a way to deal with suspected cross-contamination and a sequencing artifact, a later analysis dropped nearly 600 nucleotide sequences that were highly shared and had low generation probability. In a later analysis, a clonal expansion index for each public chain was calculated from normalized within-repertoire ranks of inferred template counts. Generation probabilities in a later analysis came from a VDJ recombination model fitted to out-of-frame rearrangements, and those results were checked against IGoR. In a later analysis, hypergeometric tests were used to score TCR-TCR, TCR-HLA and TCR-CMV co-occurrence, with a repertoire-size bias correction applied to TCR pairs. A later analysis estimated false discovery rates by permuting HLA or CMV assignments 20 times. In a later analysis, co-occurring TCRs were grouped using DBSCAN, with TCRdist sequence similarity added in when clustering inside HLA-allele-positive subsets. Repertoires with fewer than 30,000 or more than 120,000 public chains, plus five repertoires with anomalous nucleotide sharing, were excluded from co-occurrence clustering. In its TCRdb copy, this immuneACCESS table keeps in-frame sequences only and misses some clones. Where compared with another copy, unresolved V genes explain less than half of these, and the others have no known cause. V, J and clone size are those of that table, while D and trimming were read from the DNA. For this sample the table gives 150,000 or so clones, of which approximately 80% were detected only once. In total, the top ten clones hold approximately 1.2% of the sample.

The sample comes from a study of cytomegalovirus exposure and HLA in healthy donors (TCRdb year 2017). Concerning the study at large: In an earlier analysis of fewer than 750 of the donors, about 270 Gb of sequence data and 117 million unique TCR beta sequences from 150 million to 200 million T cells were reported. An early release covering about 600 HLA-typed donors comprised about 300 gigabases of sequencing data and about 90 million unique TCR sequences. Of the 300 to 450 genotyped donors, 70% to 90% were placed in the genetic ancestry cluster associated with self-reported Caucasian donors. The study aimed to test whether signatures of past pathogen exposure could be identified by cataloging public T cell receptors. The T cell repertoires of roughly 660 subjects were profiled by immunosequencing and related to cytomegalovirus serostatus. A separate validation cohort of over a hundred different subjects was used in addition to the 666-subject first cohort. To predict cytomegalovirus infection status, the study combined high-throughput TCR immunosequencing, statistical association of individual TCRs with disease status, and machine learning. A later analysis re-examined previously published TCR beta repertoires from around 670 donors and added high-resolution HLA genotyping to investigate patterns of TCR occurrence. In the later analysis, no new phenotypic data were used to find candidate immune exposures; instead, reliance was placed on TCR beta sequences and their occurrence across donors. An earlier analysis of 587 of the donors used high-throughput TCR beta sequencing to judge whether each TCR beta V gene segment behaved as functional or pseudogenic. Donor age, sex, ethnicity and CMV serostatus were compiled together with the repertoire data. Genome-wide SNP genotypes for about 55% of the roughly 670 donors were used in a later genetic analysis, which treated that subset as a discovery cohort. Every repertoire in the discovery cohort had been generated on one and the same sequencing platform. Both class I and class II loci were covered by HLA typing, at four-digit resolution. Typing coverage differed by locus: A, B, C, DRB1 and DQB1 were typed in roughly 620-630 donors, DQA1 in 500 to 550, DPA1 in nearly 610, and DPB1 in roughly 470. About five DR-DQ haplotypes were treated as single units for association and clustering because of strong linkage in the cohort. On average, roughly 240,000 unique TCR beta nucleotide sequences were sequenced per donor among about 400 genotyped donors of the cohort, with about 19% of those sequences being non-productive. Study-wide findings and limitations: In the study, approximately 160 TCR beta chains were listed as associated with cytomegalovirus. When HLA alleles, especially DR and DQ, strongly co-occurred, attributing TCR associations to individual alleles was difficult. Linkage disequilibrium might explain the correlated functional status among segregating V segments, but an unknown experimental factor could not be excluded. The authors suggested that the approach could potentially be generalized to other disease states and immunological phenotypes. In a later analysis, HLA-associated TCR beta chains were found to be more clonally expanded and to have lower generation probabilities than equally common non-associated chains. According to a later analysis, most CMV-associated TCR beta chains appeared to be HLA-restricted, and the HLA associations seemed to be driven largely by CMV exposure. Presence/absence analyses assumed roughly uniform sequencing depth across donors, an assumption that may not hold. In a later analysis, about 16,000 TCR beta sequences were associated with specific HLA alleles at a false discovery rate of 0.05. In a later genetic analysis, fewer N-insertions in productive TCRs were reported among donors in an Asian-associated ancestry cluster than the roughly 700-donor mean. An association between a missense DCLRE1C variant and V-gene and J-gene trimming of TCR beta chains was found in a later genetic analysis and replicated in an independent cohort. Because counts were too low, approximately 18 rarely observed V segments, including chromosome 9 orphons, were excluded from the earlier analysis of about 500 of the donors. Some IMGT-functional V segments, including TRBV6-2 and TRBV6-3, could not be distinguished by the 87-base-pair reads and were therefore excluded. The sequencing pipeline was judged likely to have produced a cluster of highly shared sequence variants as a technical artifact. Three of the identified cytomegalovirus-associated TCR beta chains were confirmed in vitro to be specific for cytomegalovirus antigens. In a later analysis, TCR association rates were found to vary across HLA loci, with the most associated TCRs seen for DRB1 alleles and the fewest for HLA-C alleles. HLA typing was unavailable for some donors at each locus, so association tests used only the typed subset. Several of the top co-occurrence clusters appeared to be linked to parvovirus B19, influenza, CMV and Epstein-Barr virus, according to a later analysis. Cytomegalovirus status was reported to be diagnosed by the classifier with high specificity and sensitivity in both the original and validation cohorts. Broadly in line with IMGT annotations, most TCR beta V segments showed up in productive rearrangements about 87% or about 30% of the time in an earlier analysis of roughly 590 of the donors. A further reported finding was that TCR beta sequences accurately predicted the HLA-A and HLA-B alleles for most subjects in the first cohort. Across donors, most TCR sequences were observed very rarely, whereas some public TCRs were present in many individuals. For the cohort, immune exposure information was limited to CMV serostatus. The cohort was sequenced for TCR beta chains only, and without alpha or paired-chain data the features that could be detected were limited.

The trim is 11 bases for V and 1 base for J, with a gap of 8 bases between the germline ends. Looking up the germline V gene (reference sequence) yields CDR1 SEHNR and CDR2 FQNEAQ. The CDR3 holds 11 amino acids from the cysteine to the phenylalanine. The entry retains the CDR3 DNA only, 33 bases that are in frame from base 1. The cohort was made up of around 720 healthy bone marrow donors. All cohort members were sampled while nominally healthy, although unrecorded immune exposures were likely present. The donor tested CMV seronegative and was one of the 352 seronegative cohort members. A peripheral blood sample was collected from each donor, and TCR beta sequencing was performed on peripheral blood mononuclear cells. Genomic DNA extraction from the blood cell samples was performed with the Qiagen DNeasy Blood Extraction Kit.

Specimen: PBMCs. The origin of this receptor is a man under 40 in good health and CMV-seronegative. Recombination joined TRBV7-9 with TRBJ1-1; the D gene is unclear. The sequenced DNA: TGTGCCGCCCAGCGGAACACTGAAGCTTTCTTT. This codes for CAAQRNTEAFF.